This section outlines one T cell receptor (beta chain) sequence together with its context. Repertoires were generated with immunoSEQ multiplex PCR, while TCRdb's copy carries only in-frame clones and drops some. The sample includes 300,000 or so clones, around 89% of them seen just once. The V gene lost 3 bases and the J gene lost 0 bases, with 8 bases spanning the gap. Germline V lookup: CDR1 SGHNT, CDR2 YYREEE (reference sequence). This CDR3 has 14 residues. This specimen comes from a study of blood T cell repertoires in COVID-19. Study-level information: Sites in the United States, Italy and Spain provided acute and convalescent COVID-19 samples.

The sequenced sample was peripheral blood. The TCR was taken from a woman aged 25-40 years who had recovered from COVID-19. This chain links TRBV5-4 with TRBJ2-3; no clear D. This CDR3 is CASSSKQSTDTQYF. CDR3 DNA: TGTGCCAGCAGCTCCAAACAGAGCACAGATACGCAGTATTTT.